Presented here are 2 T cell receptor beta chains from one specimen sequenced in a study of T cells in Graves' hyperthyroidism and ophthalmopathy. TCR beta CDR3 sequences were amplified from RNA transcripts. The HTBI set primed first-round TCR CDR3 RT-PCR. TCRdb itself ran the multiplex PCR reads through MiXCR, one entry per CDR3 protein. The sample gives about 640,000 distinct CDR3 sequences, roughly 20% of which show up once; under 35% is in the top ten. The source material was blood. These TCRs come from a man aged 30-40 years with Graves' ophthalmopathy.

The V and J genes are TRBV6-2 or TRBV6-3 and TRBJ2-1, with D maybe TRBD1 (5 bases). Trimming stripped 7 bases from V and 6 bases from J, with 13 bases between. This CDR3 is built from 13 residues. Germline V gene lookup returns CDR1 MNHEY and CDR2 SVGEGT. The DNA of the CDR3 is TGTGCCAGCAAGTGGGGCGAGTTCAATGAGCAGTTCTTC. It is translated as CASKWGEFNEQFF.

This clonotype was observed a few times. This chain uses TRBV13 with TRBJ2-7, with TRBD1 matching over 9 bases. CDR1 and CDR2 (germline): PRHDT, FYEKMQ (reference sequence). V was clipped by 4 bases and J by 6 bases; unmatched bases: 10. This CDR3 contains 15 residues. The CDR3 DNA follows: TGTGCCAGCAGCTCCAAGGTGACAGGGGGTGTCGAGCAGTACTTC. Translation: CASSSKVTGGVEQYF.